This passage covers 7 T cell receptor beta chains from one sample sequenced in a study of pediatric ulcerative colitis. Generated by immunoSEQ multiplex PCR, the TCRdb table keeps only in-frame clones and is missing some. The table lists tens of thousands of clones, roughly 73% of them singletons, with approximately 0.74% in the top ten. During colonoscopy, one to two rectal pinch biopsies were collected. Sequencing used gut tissue. Receptors originate from a boy aged 5-17 years with moderate ulcerative colitis.

This clone was observed a few times. This chain connects TRBV6-6 to TRBJ1-5; D gene unclear. The CDR3 runs 14 residues. CDR1 is MNHNY and CDR2 is SVGAGI in the germline V gene (reference sequence). With 4 bases removed from V and 7 bases from J, the gap between germline ends came to 14 bases. CDR3 in DNA: TGTGCCAGCAGTTCTCCATTTATACGGCAGCCCCAGCATTTT. It encodes CASSSPFIRQPQHF.

The chain links TRBV6-6 to TRBJ2-7; D is perhaps TRBD1 (6 bases). There are 14 residues in the CDR3. Germline CDR1 and CDR2: MNHNY and SVGAGI (reference sequence). Trimming took off 2 bases at V and 0 bases at J, with 8 bases between the two ends. In nucleotides, the CDR3 is TGTGCCAGCAGTTACGGACAGAGCTCCTACGAGCAGTACTTC. Translated, it gives CASSYGQSSYEQYF.

The rearrangement uses TRBV27 and TRBJ1-1; TRBD1 is a possible D gene (5 bases). CDR1 MNHEY and CDR2 SMNVEV come from the germline V gene (reference sequence). The V end lost 1 base, the J end lost 1 base, and 7 bases lay between the germline ends. The length of the CDR3 is 14 residues. The CDR3 here is CASSLWGENTEAFF. CDR3 sequence (DNA): TGTGCCAGCAGTTTATGGGGGGAGAACACTGAAGCTTTCTTT.

This chain connects TRBV13 to TRBJ2-1; 8 bases align to TRBD1. V shed 5 bases, J shed 3 bases, and the junction held 3 bases outside the gene matches. Germline V lookup: CDR1 PRHDT, CDR2 FYEKMQ (reference sequence). The CDR3 runs to 14 residues. This chain's CDR3 is CASSPTGVYNEQFF. As DNA, the CDR3 is TGTGCCAGCAGCCCGACAGGGGTCTACAATGAGCAGTTCTTC.

The chain combines TRBV7-6 with TRBJ2-5; D is perhaps TRBD1 (6 bases). The CDR3 consists of 17 residues. V was cut by 5 bases and J by 1 base, with 20 bases left in between. CDR1 SGHVS and CDR2 FNYEAQ come from the germline V gene. The CDR3 spells CASSPTWGGTRQETQYF. Written as DNA, the CDR3 is TGTGCCAGCAGCCCAACGTGGGGTGGGACACGCCAAGAGACCCAGTACTTC.

V gene TRBV6-4 combines with J gene TRBJ1-4; D uncertain. The CDR3 has 13 residues. Germline CDR1 reads MRHNA; CDR2 reads SNTAGT. The germline V and J ends were trimmed by 8 bases and 10 bases, with 17 bases remaining between them. The CDR3 loop is CASANEELRKLFF. CDR3 sequence (DNA): TGTGCCAGCGCTAACGAGGAGCTTAGAAAACTGTTTTTT.

This clone was seen a single time. V gene TRBV4-2 combines with J gene TRBJ2-5, with D possibly TRBD2 on 6 matching bases. Germline assignment: CDR1 LGHNA and CDR2 YNFKEQ. V lost 1 base, J lost 5 bases, and 14 bases lay in between. CDR3 length: 15 residues. The CDR3 sequence is CASSQALGGRETQYF. The CDR3 DNA reads as TGTGCCAGCAGCCAAGCCCTTGGGGGGAGGGAGACCCAGTACTTC.